This T cell receptor beta chain was sequenced during a study of T cell clusters in autoimmune cytopenias. TRB amplification used approximately 0.25 ug of peripheral blood genomic DNA. TRB was amplified by touch-down multiplex PCR, primer pools A and B combined. Following a re-call of the multiplex PCR reads, TCRdb has one entry per CDR3 protein and lacks DNA. The repertoire table contains just under 5,000 distinct CDR3 sequences. This clonotype is identified as medium-sized from frequency. This CDR3 contains 17 residues. The V gene's germline CDR1 is MNHEY and CDR2 SMNVEV (reference sequence). The sample also formed part of further work on T cell repertoires in aging, cancer and after chemotherapy.

V and J are TRBV27 and TRBJ1-6; TCRdb gives TRBD1 as the D gene, but with no DNA this cannot be confirmed. The TCR was taken from a human donor with chronic lymphocytic leukemia. The donor label of this sample is uncertain. Specimen: peripheral blood. CDR3: CASSSRTWVGQGSPLHF.